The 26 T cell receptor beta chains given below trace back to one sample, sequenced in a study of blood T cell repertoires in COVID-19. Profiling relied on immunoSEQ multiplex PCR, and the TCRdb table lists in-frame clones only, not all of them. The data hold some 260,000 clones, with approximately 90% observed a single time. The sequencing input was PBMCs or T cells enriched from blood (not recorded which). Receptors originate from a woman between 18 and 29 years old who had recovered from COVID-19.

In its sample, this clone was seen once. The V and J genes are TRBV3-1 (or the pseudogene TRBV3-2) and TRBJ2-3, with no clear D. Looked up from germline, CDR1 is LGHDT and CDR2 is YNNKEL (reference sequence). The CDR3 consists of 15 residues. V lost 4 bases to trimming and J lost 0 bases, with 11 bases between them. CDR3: CASSPSTWSTDTQYF. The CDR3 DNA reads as TGTGCCAGCAGCCCTTCTACCTGGAGCACAGATACGCAGTATTTT.

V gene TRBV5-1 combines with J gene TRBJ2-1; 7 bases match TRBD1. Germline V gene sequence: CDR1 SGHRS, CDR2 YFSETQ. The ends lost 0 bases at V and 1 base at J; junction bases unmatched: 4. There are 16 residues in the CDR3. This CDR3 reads CASSLATGRSYNEQFF. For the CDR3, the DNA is TGCGCCAGCAGCTTGGCGACAGGGCGATCCTACAATGAGCAGTTCTTC.

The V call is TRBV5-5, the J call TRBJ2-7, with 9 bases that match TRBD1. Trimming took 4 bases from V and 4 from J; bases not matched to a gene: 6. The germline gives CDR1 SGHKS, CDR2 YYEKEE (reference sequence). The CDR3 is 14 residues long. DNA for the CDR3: TGTGCCAGCAGCGCCCGGGACAGGGCTTACGAGCAGTACTTC. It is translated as CASSARDRAYEQYF.

CDR3 sequence (DNA): TGTGCCAGCAGCTTAGCAGGGCGCAATCAGCCCCAGCATTTT. Its translation: CASSLAGRNQPQHF. The chain joins TRBV5-4 to TRBJ1-5; a possible D gene is TRBD1 (5 bases). Germline CDR1 is SGHNT and CDR2 is YYREEE (reference sequence). Trimming cost V 2 bases and J 2 bases, with 8 bases left between them. The CDR3 has 14 amino acids.

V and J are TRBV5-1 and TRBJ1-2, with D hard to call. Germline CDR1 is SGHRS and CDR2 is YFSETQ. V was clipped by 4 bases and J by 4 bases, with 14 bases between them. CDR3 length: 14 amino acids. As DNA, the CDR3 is TGCGCCAGCAGCCCGGATGGACTGATCTATGGCTACACCTTC. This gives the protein CASSPDGLIYGYTF.

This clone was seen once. DNA for the CDR3: TGTGCCAGCAGCTCCAGGGAGGGCACTGAAGCTTTCTTT. Translation: CASSSREGTEAFF. The chain combines TRBV11-3 with TRBJ1-1, with D maybe TRBD1 (5 bases). Germline values: CDR1 SGHNT, CDR2 YENEEA. The CDR3 totals 13 residues. Between the trimmed V and J ends, which lost 4 bases and 4 bases, there was a span of 10 bases.

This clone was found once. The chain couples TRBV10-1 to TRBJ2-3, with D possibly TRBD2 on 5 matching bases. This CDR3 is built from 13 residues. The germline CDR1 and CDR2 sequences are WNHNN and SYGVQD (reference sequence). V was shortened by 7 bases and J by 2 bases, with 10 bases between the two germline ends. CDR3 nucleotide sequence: TGCGCCAGCAACGGGGATATCACAGATACGCAGTATTTT. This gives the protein CASNGDITDTQYF.

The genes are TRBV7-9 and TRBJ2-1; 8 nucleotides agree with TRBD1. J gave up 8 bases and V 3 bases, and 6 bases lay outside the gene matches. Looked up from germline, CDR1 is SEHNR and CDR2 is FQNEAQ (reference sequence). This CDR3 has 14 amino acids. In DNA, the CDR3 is TGTGCCAGCAGCTTGCAACAGGGGGTGGATGAGCAGTTCTTC. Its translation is CASSLQQGVDEQFF. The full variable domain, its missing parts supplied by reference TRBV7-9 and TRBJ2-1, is DTGVSQNPRHKITKRGQNVTFRCDPISEHNRLYWYRQTLGQGPEFLTYFQNEAQLEKSRLLSDRFSAERPKGSFSTLEIQRTEQGDSAMYLCASSLQQGVDEQFFGPGTRLTVL.

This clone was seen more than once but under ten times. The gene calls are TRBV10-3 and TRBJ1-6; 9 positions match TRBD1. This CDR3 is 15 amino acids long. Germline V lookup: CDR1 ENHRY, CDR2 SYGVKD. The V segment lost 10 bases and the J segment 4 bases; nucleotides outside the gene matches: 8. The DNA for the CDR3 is TGTGCCACACGCCCGACAGGGGGTTATAATTCACCCCTCCACTTT. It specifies CATRPTGGYNSPLHF.

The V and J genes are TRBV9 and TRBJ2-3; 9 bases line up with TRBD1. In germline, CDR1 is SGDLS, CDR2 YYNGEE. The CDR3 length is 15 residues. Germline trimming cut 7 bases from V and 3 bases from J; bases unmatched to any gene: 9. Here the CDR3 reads CASGGGQGGTDTQYF. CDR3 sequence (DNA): TGTGCCAGCGGAGGGGGACAGGGAGGAACAGATACGCAGTATTTT.

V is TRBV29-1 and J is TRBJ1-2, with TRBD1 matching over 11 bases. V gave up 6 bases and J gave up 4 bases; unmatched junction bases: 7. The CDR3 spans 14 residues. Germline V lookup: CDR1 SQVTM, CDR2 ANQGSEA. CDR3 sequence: CSVSGTGGSYGYTF. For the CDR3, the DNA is TGCAGCGTATCCGGGACAGGGGGGTCCTATGGCTACACCTTC.

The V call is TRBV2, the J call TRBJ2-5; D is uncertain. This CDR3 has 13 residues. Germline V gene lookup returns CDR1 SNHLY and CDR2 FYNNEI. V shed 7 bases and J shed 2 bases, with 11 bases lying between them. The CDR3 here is CASTPGLQETQYF. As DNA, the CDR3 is TGTGCCAGCACCCCGGGTCTACAAGAGACCCAGTACTTC.

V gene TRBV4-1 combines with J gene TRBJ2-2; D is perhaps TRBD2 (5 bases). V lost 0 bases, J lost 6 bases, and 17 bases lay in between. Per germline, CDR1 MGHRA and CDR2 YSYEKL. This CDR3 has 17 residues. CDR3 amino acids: CASSQEEGLGSSGELFF. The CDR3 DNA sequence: TGCGCCAGCAGCCAAGAGGAAGGACTGGGGAGTTCCGGGGAGCTGTTTTTT.

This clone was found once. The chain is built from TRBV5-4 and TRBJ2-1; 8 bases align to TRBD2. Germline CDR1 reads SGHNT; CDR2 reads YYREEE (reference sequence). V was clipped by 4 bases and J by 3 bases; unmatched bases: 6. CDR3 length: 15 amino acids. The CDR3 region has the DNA TGTGCCAGCAGCAGAGCGGGAGAGGGCTACAATGAGCAGTTCTTC. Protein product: CASSRAGEGYNEQFF.

This CDR3 reads CASSHRGDYGYTF. CDR3 nucleotide sequence: TGTGCCAGCAGCCACCGGGGGGACTATGGCTACACCTTC. The V and J genes are TRBV3-1 (or the pseudogene TRBV3-2) and TRBJ1-2; a possible D gene is TRBD1 (5 bases). Trimming removed 3 bases from V and 3 bases from J, with 8 bases in between. This CDR3 comprises 13 residues. In germline, CDR1 is LGHDT, CDR2 YNNKEL (reference sequence).

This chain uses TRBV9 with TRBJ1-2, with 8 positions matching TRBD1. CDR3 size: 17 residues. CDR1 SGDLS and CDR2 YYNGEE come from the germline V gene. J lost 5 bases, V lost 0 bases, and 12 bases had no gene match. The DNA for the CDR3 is TGTGCCAGCAGCGTAGGGTCGGTCAGGGGGCTAAGATATGGCTACACCTTC. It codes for CASSVGSVRGLRYGYTF. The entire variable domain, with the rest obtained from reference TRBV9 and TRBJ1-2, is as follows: DSGVTQTPKHLITATGQRVTLRCSPRSGDLSVYWYQQSLDQGLQFLIQYYNGEERAKGNILERFSAQQFPDLHSELNLSSLELGDSALYFCASSVGSVRGLRYGYTFGSGTRLTVV.

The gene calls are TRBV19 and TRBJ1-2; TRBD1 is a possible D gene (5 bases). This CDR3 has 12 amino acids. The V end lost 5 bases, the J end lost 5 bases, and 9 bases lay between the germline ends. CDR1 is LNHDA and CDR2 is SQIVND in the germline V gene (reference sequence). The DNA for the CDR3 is TGTGCCAGTAGTGACAAGGGGTATGGCTACACCTTC. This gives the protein CASSDKGYGYTF.

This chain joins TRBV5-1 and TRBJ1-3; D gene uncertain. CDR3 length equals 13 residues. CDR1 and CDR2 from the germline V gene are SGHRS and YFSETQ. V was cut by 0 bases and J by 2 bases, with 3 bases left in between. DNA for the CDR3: TGCGCCAGCAGCTTGGGGCCTGGAAACACCATATATTTT. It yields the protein CASSLGPGNTIYF.

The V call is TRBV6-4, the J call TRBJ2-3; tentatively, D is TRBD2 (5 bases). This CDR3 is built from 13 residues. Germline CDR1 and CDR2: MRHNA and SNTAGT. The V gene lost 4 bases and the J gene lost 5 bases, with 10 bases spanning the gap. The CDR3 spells CASSGRRGDTQYF. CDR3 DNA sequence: TGTGCCAGCAGTGGGAGGAGAGGAGATACGCAGTATTTT.

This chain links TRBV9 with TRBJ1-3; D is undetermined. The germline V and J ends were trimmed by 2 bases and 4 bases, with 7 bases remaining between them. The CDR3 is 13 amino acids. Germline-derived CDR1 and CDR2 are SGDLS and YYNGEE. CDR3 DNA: TGTGCCAGCAGCGTGGAGAGGGGAAACACCATATATTTT. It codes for CASSVERGNTIYF.

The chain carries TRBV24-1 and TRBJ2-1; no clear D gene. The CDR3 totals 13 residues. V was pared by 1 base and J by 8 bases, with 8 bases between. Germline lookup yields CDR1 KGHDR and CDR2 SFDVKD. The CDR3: CATSDLSRDEQFF. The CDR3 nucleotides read TGTGCCACCAGTGATTTATCCCGGGATGAGCAGTTCTTC.

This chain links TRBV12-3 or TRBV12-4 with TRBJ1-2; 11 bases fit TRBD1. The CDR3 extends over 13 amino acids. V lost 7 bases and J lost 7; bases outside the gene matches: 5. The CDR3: CASKGQGAVGYTF. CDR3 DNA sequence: TGTGCCAGCAAAGGACAGGGGGCGGTTGGCTACACCTTC.

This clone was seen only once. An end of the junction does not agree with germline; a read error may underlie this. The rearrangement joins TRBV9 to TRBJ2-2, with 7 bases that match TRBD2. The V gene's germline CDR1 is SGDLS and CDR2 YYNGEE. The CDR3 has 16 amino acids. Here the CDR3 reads CANSGSGPSNTGELFF. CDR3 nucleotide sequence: TGTGCCAACAGCGGTAGCGGGCCCTCGAACACCGGGGAGCTGTTTTTT.

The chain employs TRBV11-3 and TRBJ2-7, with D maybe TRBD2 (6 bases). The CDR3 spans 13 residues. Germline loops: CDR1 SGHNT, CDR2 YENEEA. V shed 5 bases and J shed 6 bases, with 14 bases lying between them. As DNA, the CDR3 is TGTGCCAGCAGCACACTCGCGGGAACCGAGCAGTACTTC. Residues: CASSTLAGTEQYF.

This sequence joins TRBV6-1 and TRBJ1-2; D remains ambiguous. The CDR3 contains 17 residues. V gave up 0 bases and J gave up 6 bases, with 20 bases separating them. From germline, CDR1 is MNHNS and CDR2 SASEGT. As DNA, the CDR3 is TGTGCCAGCAGTGAAGCGAGGGTAGGGCGAGTTTGGAATGGCTACACCTTC. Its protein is CASSEARVGRVWNGYTF.

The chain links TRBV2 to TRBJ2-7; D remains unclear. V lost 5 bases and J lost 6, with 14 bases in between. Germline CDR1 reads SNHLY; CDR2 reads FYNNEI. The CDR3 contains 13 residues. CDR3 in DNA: TGTGCCAGCAGTTTGGGCCCCACCGGCGAGCAGTACTTC. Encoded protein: CASSLGPTGEQYF.